These 29 T cell receptor beta chains were all obtained from the same sample, sequenced in a study of T cell changes during pregnancy in multiple sclerosis. Assay used: immunoSEQ multiplex PCR; TCRdb lists only in-frame clones, some missing. In the table there are just under 50,000 clones, approximately 94% of which are singletons. The sample in question was CD4+ T cells from peripheral blood mononuclear cells, obtained in the third trimester of pregnancy. The receptors come from a female donor with multiple sclerosis, enrolled in a pregnancy study.

This clone appeared a single time. The gene calls are TRBV6-1 and TRBJ1-3; D gene unclear. Germline loops: CDR1 MNHNS, CDR2 SASEGT. Trimming removed 1 base at V and 0 bases at J, with 16 bases between. The CDR3 consists of 18 residues. CDR3 coding DNA: TGTGCCAGCAGTGAAGATTTGATCGGCCAGCGCTCTGGAAACACCATATATTTT. Translation gives CASSEDLIGQRSGNTIYF.

The rearrangement links TRBV5-1 to TRBJ1-1; 10 bases map to TRBD1. Germline V gene lookup returns CDR1 SGHRS and CDR2 YFSETQ. Unmatched junction bases numbered 4, after V lost 3 bases and J lost 5 bases. CDR3 length equals 14 residues. The CDR3 region is CASSWRTGGTEAFF. CDR3 sequence (DNA): TGCGCCAGCAGCTGGAGGACAGGGGGAACTGAAGCTTTCTTT.

This clone was seen only once. The CDR3 DNA reads TGCGCCAGCAGCCAAGACCCGGGGGACGGCTACACCTTC. Amino acids: CASSQDPGDGYTF. V and J are TRBV4-1 and TRBJ1-2, with D perhaps matching TRBD1 (5 bases). The CDR3 covers 13 residues. V was cut by 0 bases and J by 8 bases, with 10 bases left in between. The germline gives CDR1 MGHRA, CDR2 YSYEKL.

The gene calls are TRBV19 and TRBJ1-2; 8 bases are shared with TRBD1. The CDR3 is 15 amino acids. The V gene end was trimmed by 3 bases and the J gene end by 5 bases; junction bases not matched to a gene: 8. From germline, CDR1 is LNHDA and CDR2 SQIVND (reference sequence). The chain's CDR3 is CASSIPGQGGYGYTF. CDR3 bases: TGTGCCAGTAGTATCCCCGGACAGGGCGGGTATGGCTACACCTTC.

The gene calls are TRBV18 and TRBJ1-3; a possible D gene is TRBD1 (6 bases). Germline lookup yields CDR1 KGHSH and CDR2 LQKENI. With 6 bases removed from V and 5 bases from J, the gap between germline ends came to 11 bases. The CDR3 runs to 13 residues. For the CDR3, the DNA is TGTGCCAGCTCGCCGGACAGAAGAAACACCATATATTTT. This translates into CASSPDRRNTIYF.

The rearrangement joins TRBV2 to TRBJ2-1, with a weak D call TRBD1 (6 bases). From germline, CDR1 is SNHLY and CDR2 FYNNEI. Trimming stripped 5 bases from V and 7 bases from J, with 15 bases between. The CDR3 runs to 14 residues. The CDR3 DNA reads as TGTGCCAGCAGTCTATTCAGGGGCGGGAATGAGCAGTTCTTC. It encodes CASSLFRGGNEQFF.

The chain is built from TRBV19 and TRBJ2-3; TRBD1 matches at 7 bases. CDR1 LNHDA and CDR2 SQIVND come from the germline V gene (reference sequence). J was trimmed by 2 bases and V by 5 bases; bases with no gene match: 7. This CDR3 has 15 amino acids. CDR3 in amino acids: CASSFRDRITDTQYF. The CDR3 bases are TGTGCCAGTAGTTTCCGGGACAGAATCACAGATACGCAGTATTTT.

The V and J genes are TRBV5-1 and TRBJ1-6; D is perhaps TRBD1 (5 bases). The CDR3 totals 16 residues. Per the germline V gene, CDR1 is SGHRS and CDR2 is YFSETQ. Trimming cost V 4 bases and J 0 bases, with 11 bases left between them. CDR3 in amino acids: CASSLGHSSYNSPLHF. The CDR3 DNA sequence: TGCGCCAGCAGCCTAGGACACTCCTCCTATAATTCACCCCTCCACTTT.

V is TRBV7-9 and J is TRBJ1-1; maybe TRBD1 (6 bases). The V end lost 2 bases, the J end lost 1 base, and 11 bases lay between the germline ends. Germline V CDR1 and CDR2: SEHNR, FQNEAQ (reference sequence). The CDR3 is 15 amino acids. The CDR3 reads CASSLRRTENTEAFF. The CDR3 DNA sequence: TGTGCCAGCAGCTTAAGGAGGACAGAGAACACTGAAGCTTTCTTT.

The chain has TRBV6-1 and TRBJ1-3; weak D call: TRBD1 (5 bases). Trimming cost V 4 bases and J 0 bases, with 19 bases left between them. The germline CDR1 and CDR2 sequences are MNHNS and SASEGT. There are 18 residues in the CDR3. The DNA for the CDR3 is TGTGCCAGCAGTGCACCCGGAGGGACTGTGCGCTCTGGAAACACCATATATTTT. Its protein product is CASSAPGGTVRSGNTIYF.

The rearrangement links TRBV5-1 to TRBJ2-2; possible D gene TRBD2, 6 bases. V lost 1 base, J lost 1 base, and 14 bases lay in between. The germline CDR1 and CDR2 sequences are SGHRS and YFSETQ. The CDR3 sequence is 17 residues long. In DNA, the CDR3 is TGCGCCAGCAGCTTGTATGGTCCAGCGGGGAACACCGGGGAGCTGTTTTTT. Translation gives CASSLYGPAGNTGELFF.

This chain links TRBV19 with TRBJ2-7; 9 bases are shared with TRBD2. This CDR3 has 16 residues. Germline V gene sequence: CDR1 LNHDA, CDR2 SQIVND (reference sequence). V lost 6 bases, J lost 7 bases, and 16 bases stayed unmatched. The CDR3 region has the DNA TGTGCCAGTAGGGATATCAGTGGCGCGGGGGGGAAGGAGCAGTACTTC. This gives the protein CASRDISGAGGKEQYF.

The chain uses TRBV27 and TRBJ2-2, with 9 bases identical to TRBD1. The CDR3 contains 15 residues. Germline CDR1 reads MNHEY; CDR2 reads SMNVEV (reference sequence). V trimming: 4 bases; J trimming: 6 bases; junction bases outside the gene matches: 6. CDR3 bases: TGTGCCAGCAGTTCCGGACAGGGGCTTCCCGGGGAGCTGTTTTTT. Encoded protein: CASSSGQGLPGELFF.

The chain joins TRBV29-1 to TRBJ2-3; D is unresolved. CDR3 length equals 13 residues. Germline V gene sequence: CDR1 SQVTM, CDR2 ANQGSEA. Deletions cut 4 bases from V and 4 bases from J, with 12 bases between. The CDR3 reads CSVALTSPDTQYF. In nucleotides, the CDR3 is TGCAGCGTTGCTTTAACTTCGCCAGATACGCAGTATTTT.

This sequence joins TRBV9 and TRBJ2-1, with 8 nucleotides matching TRBD2. Trimming cost V 4 bases and J 4 bases; bases outside gene matches: 13. This CDR3 is built from 17 residues. Germline V gene lookup returns CDR1 SGDLS and CDR2 YYNGEE. Written as DNA, the CDR3 is TGTGCCAGCAGCCCTCGCGGGGGTAGCGGGGATTACAATGAGCAGTTCTTC. It specifies CASSPRGGSGDYNEQFF.

The chain joins TRBV6-5 to TRBJ2-5; weak D call: TRBD1 (6 bases). Germline assignment: CDR1 MNHEY and CDR2 SVGAGI. The CDR3 has 15 amino acids. Trimming took 5 bases from V and 0 from J, leaving 13 bases between them. CDR3 loop: CASSLQGRYQETQYF. As DNA, the CDR3 is TGTGCCAGCAGTCTACAGGGACGGTACCAAGAGACCCAGTACTTC.

This rearrangement joins TRBV19 to TRBJ1-2; D unresolved. The germline V and J ends were trimmed by 3 bases and 1 base, with 12 bases remaining between them. Germline CDR1 is LNHDA and CDR2 is SQIVND (reference sequence). The CDR3 runs to 15 residues. CDR3 in amino acids: CASSIRAGGNYGYTF. The CDR3 coding sequence is TGTGCCAGTAGTATCCGGGCAGGAGGTAACTATGGCTACACCTTC.

The V call is TRBV25-1, the J call TRBJ1-2; 7 nucleotides line up with TRBD1. The CDR3 extends over 15 amino acids. Germline loops: CDR1 MGHDK, CDR2 SYGVNS. With V trimmed by 2 bases and J by 7 bases, 10 bases remained unmatched. CDR3 DNA: TGTGCCAGCAGTGAAACTGTGGGACAGATTCTTGGCTACACCTTC. It encodes CASSETVGQILGYTF.

This chain connects TRBV5-1 to TRBJ2-1, with TRBD2 identical over 7 bases. Trimming at V came to 4 bases and at J to 4 bases, leaving 14 bases not matched to a gene. CDR3 length equals 17 residues. CDR1 is SGHRS, CDR2 YFSETQ, per germline. The CDR3 coding sequence is TGCGCCAGCAGCAACAGTGGGAGGGCCGTCTCTTACAATGAGCAGTTCTTC. This translates into CASSNSGRAVSYNEQFF.

The J gene is TRBJ2-4, the V gene TRBV19; the match to TRBD1 covers 7 bases. V was pared by 5 bases and J by 0 bases, with 7 bases of the junction left unmatched. Germline V gene sequence: CDR1 LNHDA, CDR2 SQIVND (reference sequence). The CDR3 is 16 amino acids. The CDR3 sequence: CASSERGGLAKNIQYF. CDR3 coding DNA: TGTGCCAGTAGTGAAAGAGGGGGCCTAGCCAAAAACATTCAGTACTTC.

The J gene is TRBJ2-3, the V gene TRBV4-3; perhaps TRBD1 as D (5 bases). The V end lost 0 bases, the J end lost 3 bases, and 7 bases lay between the germline ends. The germline gives CDR1 LGHNA, CDR2 YSLEER. The CDR3 runs 14 residues. As DNA, the CDR3 is TGCGCCAGCAGCCAAGATAAGGGGACAGATACGCAGTATTTT. Translation gives CASSQDKGTDTQYF.

This rearrangement joins TRBV19 to TRBJ1-2, with D unclear. Trimming left V 3 bases short and J 8 bases short, with 19 bases between. The CDR3 spans 15 residues. Per germline, CDR1 LNHDA and CDR2 SQIVND (reference sequence). This CDR3 is CASSIDWNSLSGYTF. In DNA form, the CDR3 reads TGTGCCAGTAGTATCGATTGGAACAGCCTTTCCGGCTACACCTTC. Complete variable domain (other parts from reference TRBV19 and TRBJ1-2): DGGITQSPKYLFRKEGQNVTLSCEQNLNHDAMYWYRQDPGQGLRLIYYSQIVNDFQKGDIAEGYSVSREKKESFPLTVTSAQKNPTAFYLCASSIDWNSLSGYTFGSGTRLTVV.

The gene calls are TRBV6-1 and TRBJ2-5, with D maybe TRBD1 (5 bases). The CDR3 is made up of 14 amino acids. CDR1 and CDR2 from the germline V gene are MNHNS and SASEGT. The V and J ends lost 5 bases and 0 bases respectively, with 10 bases between them. In DNA form, the CDR3 reads TGTGCCAGCAGTCTCCAGGGATACCAAGAGACCCAGTACTTC. Residues: CASSLQGYQETQYF.

This rearrangement joins TRBV6-4 to TRBJ1-2; no firm D call. The CDR3 runs to 16 residues. V was shortened by 3 bases and J by 1 base, with 15 bases between the two germline ends. The germline V gene encodes CDR1 MRHNA and CDR2 SNTAGT. CDR3 coding DNA: TGTGCCAGCAGTGAGGACTCAGTTAGTGTTAACTATGGCTACACCTTC. It specifies CASSEDSVSVNYGYTF.

This clone was observed a single time. The chain combines TRBV5-1 with TRBJ2-3, with 9 bases lining up with TRBD1. With V trimmed by 2 bases and J by 0 bases, 1 base remained unmatched. Germline V gene lookup returns CDR1 SGHRS and CDR2 YFSETQ. The CDR3 is made up of 15 amino acids. The CDR3: CASSLQGASTDTQYF. In nucleotides, the CDR3 is TGCGCCAGCAGCTTACAGGGGGCTAGCACAGATACGCAGTATTTT.

This clone appeared once. This rearrangement joins TRBV7-8 to TRBJ2-1, with D uncertain. The V and J ends lost 3 bases and 4 bases respectively, with 13 bases between them. There are 15 residues in the CDR3. Germline-derived CDR1 and CDR2 are SGHVS and FQNEAQ. CDR3 protein: CASSLGSILYNEQFF. The CDR3 bases are TGTGCCAGCAGCTTGGGCAGCATCCTATACAATGAGCAGTTCTTC.

The V call is TRBV27, the J call TRBJ2-1; 11 nucleotides agree with TRBD2. V gave up 6 bases and J gave up 9 bases; unmatched junction bases: 7. Per the germline V gene, CDR1 is MNHEY and CDR2 is SMNVEV (reference sequence). This CDR3 is 14 amino acids long. CDR3 residues: CASRASGRRGEQFF. The CDR3 DNA follows: TGTGCCAGCAGGGCTAGCGGGAGGAGGGGTGAGCAGTTCTTC.

The CDR3 DNA sequence: TGCGCCAGCAGCCGAGGGACAGCACGAATCGCTAACTATGGCTACACCTTC. It specifies CASSRGTARIANYGYTF. The chain recombines TRBV4-1 with TRBJ1-2, with 7 positions matching TRBD1. Germline V gene data show CDR1 as MGHRA and CDR2 as YSYEKL. The J segment lost 0 bases and the V segment lost 4 bases, leaving 11 bases of the junction unmatched. The CDR3 has 17 amino acids.

The chain joins TRBV5-1 to TRBJ2-5; D possibly corresponds to TRBD1 (5 bases). From germline, CDR1 is SGHRS and CDR2 YFSETQ. This CDR3 spans 14 amino acids. Trimming shortened V by 4 bases and J by 2 bases, and 12 bases separated the two germline ends. DNA of the CDR3: TGCGCCAGCAGCCCCGGACACTTACAAGAGACCCAGTACTTC. This encodes CASSPGHLQETQYF.